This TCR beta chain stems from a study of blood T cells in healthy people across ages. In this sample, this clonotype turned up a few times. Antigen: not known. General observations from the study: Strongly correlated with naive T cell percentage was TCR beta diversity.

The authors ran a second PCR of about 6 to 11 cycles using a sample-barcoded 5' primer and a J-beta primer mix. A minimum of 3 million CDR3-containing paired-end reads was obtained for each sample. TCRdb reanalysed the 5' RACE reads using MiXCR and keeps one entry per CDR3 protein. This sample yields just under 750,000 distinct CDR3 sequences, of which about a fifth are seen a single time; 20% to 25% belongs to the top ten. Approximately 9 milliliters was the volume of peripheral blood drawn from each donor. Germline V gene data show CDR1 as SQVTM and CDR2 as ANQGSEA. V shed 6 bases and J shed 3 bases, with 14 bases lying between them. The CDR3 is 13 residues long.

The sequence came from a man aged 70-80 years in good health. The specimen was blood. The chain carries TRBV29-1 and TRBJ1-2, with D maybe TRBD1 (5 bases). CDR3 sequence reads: CSVGLPGDYGYTF. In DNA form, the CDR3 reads TGCAGCGTGGGACTCCCGGGGGACTATGGCTACACCTTC. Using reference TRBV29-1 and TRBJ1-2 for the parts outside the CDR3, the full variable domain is SAVISQKPSRDICQRGTSLTIQCQVDSQVTMMFWYRQQPGQSLTLIATANQGSEATYESGFVIDKFPISRPNLTFSTLTVSNMSPEDSSIYLCSVGLPGDYGYTFGSGTRLTVV.